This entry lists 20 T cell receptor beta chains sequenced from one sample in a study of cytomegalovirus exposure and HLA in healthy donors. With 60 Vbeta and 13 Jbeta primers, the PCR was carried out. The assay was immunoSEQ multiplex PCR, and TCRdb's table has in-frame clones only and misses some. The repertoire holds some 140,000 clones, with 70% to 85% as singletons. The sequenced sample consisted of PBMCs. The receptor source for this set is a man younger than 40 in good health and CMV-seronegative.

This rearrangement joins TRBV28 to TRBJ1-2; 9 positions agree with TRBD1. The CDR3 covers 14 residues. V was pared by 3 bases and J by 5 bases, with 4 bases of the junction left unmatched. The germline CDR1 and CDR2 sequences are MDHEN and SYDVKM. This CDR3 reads CASSLGTGRYGYTF. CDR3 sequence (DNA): TGTGCCAGCAGTTTGGGGACAGGGCGGTATGGCTACACCTTC.

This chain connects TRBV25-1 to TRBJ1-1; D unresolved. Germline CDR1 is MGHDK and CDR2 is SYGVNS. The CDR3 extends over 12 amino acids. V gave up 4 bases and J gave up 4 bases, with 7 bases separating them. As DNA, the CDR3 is TGTGCCAGCAGTGGGGCTACCACTGAAGCTTTCTTT. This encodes CASSGATTEAFF.

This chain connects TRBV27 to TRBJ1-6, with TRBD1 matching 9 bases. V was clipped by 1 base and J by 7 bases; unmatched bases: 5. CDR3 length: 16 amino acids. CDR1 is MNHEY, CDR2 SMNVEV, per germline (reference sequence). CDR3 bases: TGTGCCAGCAGTTTATTCTTTGGGACAGGGAATTCACCCCTCCACTTT. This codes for CASSLFFGTGNSPLHF.

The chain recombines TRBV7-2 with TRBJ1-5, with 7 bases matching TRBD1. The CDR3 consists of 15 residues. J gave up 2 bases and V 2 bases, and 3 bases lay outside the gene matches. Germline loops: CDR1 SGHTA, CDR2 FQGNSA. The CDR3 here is CASSLQGDGNQPQHF. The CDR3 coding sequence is TGTGCCAGCAGCTTACAGGGGGACGGCAATCAGCCCCAGCATTTT.

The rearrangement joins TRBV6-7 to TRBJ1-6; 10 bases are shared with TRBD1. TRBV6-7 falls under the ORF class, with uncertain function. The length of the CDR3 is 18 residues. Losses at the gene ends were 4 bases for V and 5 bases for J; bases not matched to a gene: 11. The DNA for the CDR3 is TGTGCCAGCAGTTCCGGGACAGGGGACCCTAATGATAATTCACCCCTCCACTTT. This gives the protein CASSSGTGDPNDNSPLHF.

The CDR3 region is CASSSDRGAYEQYF. In DNA form, the CDR3 reads TGTGCCAGCAGCTCGGACAGGGGGGCCTACGAGCAGTACTTC. This chain uses TRBV5-4 with TRBJ2-7, with TRBD1 matching over 10 bases. Trimming cost V 3 bases and J 2 bases; bases outside gene matches: 2. CDR3 size: 14 residues. Germline assignment: CDR1 SGHNT and CDR2 YYREEE (reference sequence).

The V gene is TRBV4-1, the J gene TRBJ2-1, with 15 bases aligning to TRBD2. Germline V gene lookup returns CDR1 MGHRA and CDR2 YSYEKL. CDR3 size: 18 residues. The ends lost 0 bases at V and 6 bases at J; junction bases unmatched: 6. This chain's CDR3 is CASSQEETGLAGGNEQFF. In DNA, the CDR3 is TGCGCCAGCAGCCAAGAAGAGACGGGACTAGCGGGGGGCAATGAGCAGTTCTTC.

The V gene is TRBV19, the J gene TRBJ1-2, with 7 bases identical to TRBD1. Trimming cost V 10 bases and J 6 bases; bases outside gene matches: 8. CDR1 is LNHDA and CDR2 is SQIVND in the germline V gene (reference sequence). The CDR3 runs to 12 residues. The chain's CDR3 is CATRDRDDGYTF. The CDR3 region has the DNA TGTGCCACCCGAGACAGGGATGATGGCTACACCTTC.

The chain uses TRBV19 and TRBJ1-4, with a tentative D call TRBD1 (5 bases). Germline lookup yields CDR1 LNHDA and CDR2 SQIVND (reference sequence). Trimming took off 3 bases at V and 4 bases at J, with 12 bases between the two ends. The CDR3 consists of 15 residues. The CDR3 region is CASSIGGGLNEKLFF. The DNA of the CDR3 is TGTGCCAGTAGTATTGGGGGAGGACTTAATGAAAAACTGTTTTTT.

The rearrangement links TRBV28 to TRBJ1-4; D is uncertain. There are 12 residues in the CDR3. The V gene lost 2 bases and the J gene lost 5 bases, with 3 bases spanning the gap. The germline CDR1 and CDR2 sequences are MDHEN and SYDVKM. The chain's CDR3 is CASSLQNEKLFF. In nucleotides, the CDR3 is TGTGCCAGCAGTTTACAAAATGAAAAACTGTTTTTT.

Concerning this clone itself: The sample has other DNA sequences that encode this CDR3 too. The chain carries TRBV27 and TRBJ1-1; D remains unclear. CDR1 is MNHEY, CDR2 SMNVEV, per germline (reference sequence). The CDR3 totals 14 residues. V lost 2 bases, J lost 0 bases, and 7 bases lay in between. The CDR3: CASSLRGMNTEAFF. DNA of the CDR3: TGTGCCAGCAGTTTAAGAGGAATGAACACTGAAGCTTTCTTT.

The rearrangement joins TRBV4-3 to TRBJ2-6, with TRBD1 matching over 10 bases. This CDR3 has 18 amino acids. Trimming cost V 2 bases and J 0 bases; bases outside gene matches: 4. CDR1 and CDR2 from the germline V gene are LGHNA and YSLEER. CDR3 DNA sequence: TGCGCCAGCAGCCAACGGGACAGGGGACCCTCTGGGGCCAACGTCCTGACTTTC. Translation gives CASSQRDRGPSGANVLTF.

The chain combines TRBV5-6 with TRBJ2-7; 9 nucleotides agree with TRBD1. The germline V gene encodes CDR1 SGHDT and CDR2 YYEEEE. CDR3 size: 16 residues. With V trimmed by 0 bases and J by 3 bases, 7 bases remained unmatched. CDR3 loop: CASSLAGQGLIYEQYF. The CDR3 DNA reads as TGTGCCAGCAGCTTGGCGGGACAGGGTTTAATCTACGAGCAGTACTTC.

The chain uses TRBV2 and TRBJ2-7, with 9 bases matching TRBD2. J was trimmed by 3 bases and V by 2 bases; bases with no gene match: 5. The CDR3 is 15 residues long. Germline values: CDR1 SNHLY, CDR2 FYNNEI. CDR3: CASSESGGPFYEQYF. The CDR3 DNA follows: TGTGCCAGCAGTGAAAGCGGGGGGCCGTTCTACGAGCAGTACTTC.

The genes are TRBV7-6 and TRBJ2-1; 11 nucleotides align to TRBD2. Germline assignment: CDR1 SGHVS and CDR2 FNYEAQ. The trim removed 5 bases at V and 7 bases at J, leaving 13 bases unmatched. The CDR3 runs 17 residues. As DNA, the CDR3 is TGTGCCAGCAGCGAGCGTAGCGGGGGGGATTTAAGGAATGAGCAGTTCTTC. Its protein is CASSERSGGDLRNEQFF. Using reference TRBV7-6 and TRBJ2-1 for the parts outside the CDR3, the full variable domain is GAGVSQSPRYKVTKRGQDVALRCDPISGHVSLYWYRQALGQGPEFLTYFNYEAQQDKSGLPNDRFSAERPEGSISTLTIQRTEQRDSAMYRCASSERSGGDLRNEQFFGPGTRLTVL.

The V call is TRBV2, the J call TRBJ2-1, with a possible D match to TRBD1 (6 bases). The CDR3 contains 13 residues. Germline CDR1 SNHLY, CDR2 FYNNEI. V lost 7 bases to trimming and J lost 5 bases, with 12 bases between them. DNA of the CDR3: TGTGCCAGCAATTTACAGGGAAACAATGAGCAGTTCTTC. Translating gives CASNLQGNNEQFF.

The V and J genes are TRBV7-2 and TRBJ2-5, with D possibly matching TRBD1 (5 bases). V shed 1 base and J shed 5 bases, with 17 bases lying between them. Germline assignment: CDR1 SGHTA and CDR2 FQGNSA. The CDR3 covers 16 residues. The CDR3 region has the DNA TGTGCCAGCAGCTTAGAAGGGGCTGTTTACGGGGAGACCCAGTACTTC. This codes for CASSLEGAVYGETQYF.

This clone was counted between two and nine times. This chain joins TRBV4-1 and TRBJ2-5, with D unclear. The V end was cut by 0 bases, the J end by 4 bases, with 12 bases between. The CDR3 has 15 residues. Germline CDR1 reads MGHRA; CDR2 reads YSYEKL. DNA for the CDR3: TGCGCCAGCAGCCAAGATCCGGGTGCCAGAGAGACCCAGTACTTC. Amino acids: CASSQDPGARETQYF.

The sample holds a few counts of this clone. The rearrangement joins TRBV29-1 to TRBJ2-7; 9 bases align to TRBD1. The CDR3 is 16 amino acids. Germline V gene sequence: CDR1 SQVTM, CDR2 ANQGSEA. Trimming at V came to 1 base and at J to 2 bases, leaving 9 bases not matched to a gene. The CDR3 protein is CSVEGGGQGRTYEQYF. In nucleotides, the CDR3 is TGCAGCGTTGAAGGGGGAGGACAGGGGCGCACCTACGAGCAGTACTTC.

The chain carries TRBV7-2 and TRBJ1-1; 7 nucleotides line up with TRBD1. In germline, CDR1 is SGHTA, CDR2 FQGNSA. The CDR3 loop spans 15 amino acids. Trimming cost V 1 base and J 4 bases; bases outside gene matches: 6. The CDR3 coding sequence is TGTGCCAGCAGCTTAGTGGAGGGGGCGAGCACTGAAGCTTTCTTT. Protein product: CASSLVEGASTEAFF.